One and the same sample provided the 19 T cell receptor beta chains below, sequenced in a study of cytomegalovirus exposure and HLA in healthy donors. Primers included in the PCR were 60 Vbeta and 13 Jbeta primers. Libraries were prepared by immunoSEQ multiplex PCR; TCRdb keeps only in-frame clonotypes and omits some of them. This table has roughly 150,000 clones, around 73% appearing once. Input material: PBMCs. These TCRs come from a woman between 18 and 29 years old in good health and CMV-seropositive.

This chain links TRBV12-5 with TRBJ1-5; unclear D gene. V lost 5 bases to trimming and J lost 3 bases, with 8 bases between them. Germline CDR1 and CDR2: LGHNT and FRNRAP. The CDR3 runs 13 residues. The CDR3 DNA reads TGTGCTAGTGGTGGAGAATCCAATCAGCCCCAGCATTTT. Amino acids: CASGGESNQPQHF.

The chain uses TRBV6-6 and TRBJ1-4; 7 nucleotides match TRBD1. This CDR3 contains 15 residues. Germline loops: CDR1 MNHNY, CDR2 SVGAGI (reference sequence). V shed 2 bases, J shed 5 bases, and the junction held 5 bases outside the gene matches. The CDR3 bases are TGTGCCAGCAGTTACCAAAACAGGGGAAATGAAAAACTGTTTTTT. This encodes CASSYQNRGNEKLFF.

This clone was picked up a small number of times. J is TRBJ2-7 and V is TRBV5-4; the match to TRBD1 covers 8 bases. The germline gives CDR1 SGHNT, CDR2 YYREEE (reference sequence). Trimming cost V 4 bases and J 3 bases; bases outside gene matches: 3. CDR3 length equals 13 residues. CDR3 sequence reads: CASSTTGVYEQYF. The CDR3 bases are TGTGCCAGCAGCACGACAGGGGTCTACGAGCAGTACTTC.

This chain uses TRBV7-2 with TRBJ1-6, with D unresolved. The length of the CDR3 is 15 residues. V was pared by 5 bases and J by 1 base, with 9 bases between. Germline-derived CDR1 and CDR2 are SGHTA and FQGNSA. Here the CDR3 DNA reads TGTGCCAGCAGCCGAGCATGGTCCTATAATTCACCCCTCCACTTT. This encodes CASSRAWSYNSPLHF.

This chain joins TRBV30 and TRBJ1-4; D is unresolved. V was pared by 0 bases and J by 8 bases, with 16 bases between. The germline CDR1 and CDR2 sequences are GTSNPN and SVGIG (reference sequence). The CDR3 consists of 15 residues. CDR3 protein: CAWSVIRGVGEKLFF. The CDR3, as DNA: TGTGCCTGGAGTGTAATCCGGGGAGTAGGGGAAAAACTGTTTTTT.

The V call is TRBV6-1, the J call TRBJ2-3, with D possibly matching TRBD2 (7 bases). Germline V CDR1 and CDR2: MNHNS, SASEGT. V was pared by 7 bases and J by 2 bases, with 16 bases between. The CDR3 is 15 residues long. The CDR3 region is CASKKGGADTDTQYF. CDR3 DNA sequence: TGTGCCAGCAAGAAAGGGGGGGCCGACACAGATACGCAGTATTTT.

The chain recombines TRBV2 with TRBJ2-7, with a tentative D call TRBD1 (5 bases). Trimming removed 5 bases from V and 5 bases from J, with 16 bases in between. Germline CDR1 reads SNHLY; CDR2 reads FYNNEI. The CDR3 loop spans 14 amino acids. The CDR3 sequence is CASSTQGRLHEQYF. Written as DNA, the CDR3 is TGTGCCAGCAGTACCCAGGGTAGACTCCACGAGCAGTACTTC.

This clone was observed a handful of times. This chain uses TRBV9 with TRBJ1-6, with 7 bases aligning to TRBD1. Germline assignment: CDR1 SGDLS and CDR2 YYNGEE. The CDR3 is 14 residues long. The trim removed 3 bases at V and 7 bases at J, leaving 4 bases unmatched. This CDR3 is CASSGGTANSPLHF. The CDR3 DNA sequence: TGTGCCAGCAGCGGGGGGACAGCCAATTCACCCCTCCACTTT.

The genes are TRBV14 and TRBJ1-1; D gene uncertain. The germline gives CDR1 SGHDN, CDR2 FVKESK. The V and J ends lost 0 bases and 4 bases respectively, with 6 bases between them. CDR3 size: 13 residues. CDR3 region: CASSQDLSTEAFF. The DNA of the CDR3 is TGTGCCAGCAGCCAAGATTTGAGCACTGAAGCTTTCTTT.

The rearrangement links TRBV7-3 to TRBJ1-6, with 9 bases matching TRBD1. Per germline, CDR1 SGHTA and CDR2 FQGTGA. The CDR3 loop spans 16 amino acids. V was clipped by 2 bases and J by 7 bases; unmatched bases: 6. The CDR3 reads CASSLVRDRVNSPLHF. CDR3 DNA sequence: TGTGCCAGCAGCTTAGTCCGGGACAGGGTCAATTCACCCCTCCACTTT.

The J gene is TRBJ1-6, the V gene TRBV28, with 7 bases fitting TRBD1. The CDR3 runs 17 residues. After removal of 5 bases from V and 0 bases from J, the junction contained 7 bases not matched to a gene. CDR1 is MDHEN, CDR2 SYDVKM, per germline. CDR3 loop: CASSPWDRVSYNSPLHF. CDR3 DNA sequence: TGTGCCAGCAGTCCTTGGGACAGAGTCTCCTATAATTCACCCCTCCACTTT. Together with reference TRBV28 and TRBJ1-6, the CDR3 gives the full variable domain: DVKVTQSSRYLVKRTGEKVFLECVQDMDHENMFWYRQDPGLGLRLIYFSYDVKMKEKGDIPEGYSVSREKKERFSLILESASTNQTSMYLCASSPWDRVSYNSPLHFGNGTRLTVT.

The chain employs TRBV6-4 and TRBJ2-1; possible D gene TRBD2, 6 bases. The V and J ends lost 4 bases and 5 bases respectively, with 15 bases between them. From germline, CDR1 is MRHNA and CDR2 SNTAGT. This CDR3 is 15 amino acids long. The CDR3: CASSATGLFDNEQFF. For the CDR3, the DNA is TGTGCCAGCAGTGCCACGGGACTCTTTGACAATGAGCAGTTCTTC.

The CDR3 here is CASSTDRFTDTQYF. CDR3 sequence (DNA): TGTGCCAGTAGTACTGACAGGTTCACAGATACGCAGTATTTT. The rearrangement joins TRBV19 to TRBJ2-3, with D tentatively TRBD1 (6 bases). CDR1 and CDR2 (germline): LNHDA, SQIVND (reference sequence). Trimming cost V 4 bases and J 2 bases, with 10 bases left between them. The CDR3 is 14 residues long.

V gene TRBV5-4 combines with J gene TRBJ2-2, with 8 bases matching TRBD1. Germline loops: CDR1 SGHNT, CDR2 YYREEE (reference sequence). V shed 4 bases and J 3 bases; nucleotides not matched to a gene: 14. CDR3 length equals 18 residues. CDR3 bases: TGTGCCAGCAGCGGATCGGGACAGGTCTCCGGCTACACCGGGGAGCTGTTTTTT. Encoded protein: CASSGSGQVSGYTGELFF.

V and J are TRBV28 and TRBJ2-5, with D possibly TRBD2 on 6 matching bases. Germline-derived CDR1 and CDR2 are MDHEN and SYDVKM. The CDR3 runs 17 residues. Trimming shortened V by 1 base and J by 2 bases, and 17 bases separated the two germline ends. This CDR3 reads CASSLFEVAETQETQYF. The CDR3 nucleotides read TGTGCCAGCAGTTTATTCGAAGTAGCGGAGACTCAAGAGACCCAGTACTTC.

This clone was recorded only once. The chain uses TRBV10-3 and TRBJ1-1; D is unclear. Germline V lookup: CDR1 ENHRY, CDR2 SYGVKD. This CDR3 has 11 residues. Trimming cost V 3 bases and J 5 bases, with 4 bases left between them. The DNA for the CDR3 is TGTGCCATCAGTGAATATACTGAAGCTTTCTTT. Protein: CAISEYTEAFF.

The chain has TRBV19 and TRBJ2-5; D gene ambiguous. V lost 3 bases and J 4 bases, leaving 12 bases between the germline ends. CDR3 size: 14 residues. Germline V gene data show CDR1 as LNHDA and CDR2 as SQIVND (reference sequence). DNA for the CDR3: TGTGCCAGTAGTATGCCGCCCTACGGAGAGACCCAGTACTTC. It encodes CASSMPPYGETQYF. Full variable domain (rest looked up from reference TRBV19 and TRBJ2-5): DGGITQSPKYLFRKEGQNVTLSCEQNLNHDAMYWYRQDPGQGLRLIYYSQIVNDFQKGDIAEGYSVSREKKESFPLTVTSAQKNPTAFYLCASSMPPYGETQYFGPGTRLLVL.

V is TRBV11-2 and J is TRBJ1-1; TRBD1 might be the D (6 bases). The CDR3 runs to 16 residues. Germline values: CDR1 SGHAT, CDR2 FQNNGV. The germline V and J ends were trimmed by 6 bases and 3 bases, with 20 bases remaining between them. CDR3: CASSRPGDYWDTEAFF. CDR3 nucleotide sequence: TGTGCCAGCAGTAGGCCAGGGGACTATTGGGACACTGAAGCTTTCTTT.

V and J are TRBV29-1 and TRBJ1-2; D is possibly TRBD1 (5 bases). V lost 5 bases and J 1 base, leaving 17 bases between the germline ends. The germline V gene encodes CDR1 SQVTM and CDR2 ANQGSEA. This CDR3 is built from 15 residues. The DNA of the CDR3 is TGCAGCGTTCGGTCGGGGGGTAACGGTAACTATGGCTACACCTTC. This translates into CSVRSGGNGNYGYTF.